This T cell receptor (beta chain) is drawn from a study of blood T cell repertoires in COVID-19. Study context: Acute and convalescent COVID-19 samples came from the United States, Italy and Spain.

Germline V CDR1 and CDR2: MNHEY, SMNVEV (reference sequence). The ends were cut back, 2 bases at V and 8 bases at J, with 8 bases in the middle. This CDR3 region has 12 residues. In the original processing: Estimation of nucleated cell counts was performed using reference gene primer amplification. Profiling relied on immunoSEQ multiplex PCR, and the TCRdb table lists in-frame clones only, not all of them. Clone size and the V and J calls come from that table; the DNA yielded D and trimming. This sample has more than 300,000 clones, with 88% found just once. Allocation to cohorts depended on clinical history reported by the participants. Two consecutive negative NP/OP PCR tests, clearance, or resolved symptoms defined Cohort 3 recovery.

This TCR came from a woman under 30 who had recovered from COVID-19. Sequenced input: PBMCs or T cells enriched from blood (not recorded which). The V gene is TRBV27, the J gene TRBJ2-3; no reliable D call. In DNA form, the CDR3 reads TGTGCCAGCAGTTTACGGCGCGGTACGCAGTATTTT. Its translation is CASSLRRGTQYF.